This T cell receptor (beta chain) was sequenced in a study of blood T cell repertoires in COVID-19. Across the study: The United States, Italy and Spain provided the acute and convalescent COVID-19 samples. Nucleic acid was either cDNA or gDNA, and it came from T cells, B-cell-depleted T cells, or PBMCs.

Germline V lookup: CDR1 MGHRA, CDR2 YSYEKL. The CDR3 extends over 15 amino acids. Trimming left V 2 bases short and J 7 bases short, with 14 bases between. Assay used: immunoSEQ multiplex PCR; TCRdb lists only in-frame clones, some missing. The table has about 120,000 clones, under 80% seen once. The chain carries TRBV4-1 and TRBJ2-2, with D perhaps TRBD1 (5 bases). The sample comprised peripheral blood. The receptor's source is an older man with acute or convalescent COVID-19. The CDR3 nucleotides are TGCGCCAGCAGCCAATATAAGGACATCTACGGGGAGCTGTTTTTT. This gives the protein CASSQYKDIYGELFF.